This TCR beta chain was sequenced for a study of blood T cells in healthy people across ages. This clonotype has only a few counts. Its target is not known. PCR was performed a second time for roughly 7 to 11 cycles using a sample-barcoded 5' primer and a J-beta primer mix. TCRdb re-called the 5' RACE reads with MiXCR, one entry per CDR3 protein. The sample lists around 800,000 distinct CDR3 sequences, around two fifths seen once, with nearly 20% in the top ten. Study-level findings and limits: Both higher diversity and more naive CD4+ cells marked long-lived donors when set against aged donors. Leaving the PBMCs unsorted stopped any conclusive comparison of naive versus antigen-experienced cells. Getting older went along with TCR beta diversity per million T cells dropping roughly linearly.

Per germline, CDR1 LNHDA and CDR2 SQIVND (reference sequence). Trimming took 5 bases from V and 4 from J; bases not matched to a gene: 9. The CDR3 is made up of 15 amino acids. Material for sequencing was blood. The clonotype was recovered from a man aged 60-69 years in good health. V and J are TRBV19 and TRBJ2-3; 7 bases map to TRBD2. The CDR3 coding sequence is TGTGCCAGTAGTCCTGGACTAGTATCGGCAGATACGCAGTATTTT. This gives the protein CASSPGLVSADTQYF. The full variable domain, in which reference TRBV19 and TRBJ2-3 provide the parts outside the CDR3, is DGGITQSPKYLFRKEGQNVTLSCEQNLNHDAMYWYRQDPGQGLRLIYYSQIVNDFQKGDIAEGYSVSREKKESFPLTVTSAQKNPTAFYLCASSPGLVSADTQYFGPGTRLTVL.